Below are 21 T cell receptor beta chains sequenced from a single sample in a study of OX40 agonist ivuxolimab in advanced cancers. TCRdb's table, derived via immunoSEQ multiplex PCR, lists solely in-frame clones and lacks some. The sample shows tens of thousands of clones, around 93% of them seen only once. The sequencing here drew on CD4+ or CD8+ T cells sorted from blood, taken in a trial of the OX40 agonist ivuxolimab. Every receptor here comes from an adult with an advanced solid tumor such as melanoma, head and neck, liver or kidney cancer.

A word on this clone: Other DNA sequences from this sample encode an identical CDR3 as well. The rearrangement links TRBV11-2 to TRBJ2-1; D gene unclear. The length of the CDR3 is 16 residues. The V and J ends lost 7 bases and 5 bases respectively, with 21 bases between them. Per germline, CDR1 SGHAT and CDR2 FQNNGV. The CDR3 coding sequence is TGTGCCAGCACATTATATGGGCAGAAGCAAAACAATGAGCAGTTCTTC. Amino acids: CASTLYGQKQNNEQFF. The whole variable domain, remainder taken from reference TRBV11-2 and TRBJ2-1, is EAGVAQSPRYKIIEKRQSVAFWCNPISGHATLYWYQQILGQGPKLLIQFQNNGVVDDSQLPKDRFSAERLKGVDSTLKIQPAKLEDSAVYLCASTLYGQKQNNEQFFGPGTRLTVL.

The chain uses TRBV5-1 and TRBJ1-3, with unresolved D. CDR1 and CDR2 from the germline V gene are SGHRS and YFSETQ. V lost 1 base and J 3 bases, leaving 8 bases between the germline ends. The CDR3 consists of 14 residues. CDR3 DNA sequence: TGCGCCAGCAGCTTGAATGCGGGTGGAAACACCATATATTTT. This translates into CASSLNAGGNTIYF.

The V gene is TRBV5-1, the J gene TRBJ2-4; TRBD2 matches 7 bases. The CDR3 is 12 residues long. CDR1 is SGHRS, CDR2 YFSETQ, per germline. V trimming: 4 bases; J trimming: 6 bases; junction bases outside the gene matches: 1. This CDR3 is CASSPGGNIQYF. DNA of the CDR3: TGCGCCAGCAGCCCGGGAGGAAACATTCAGTACTTC.

The chain has TRBV2 and TRBJ2-5; tentatively, D is TRBD1 (6 bases). The ends were cut back, 3 bases at V and 5 bases at J, with 19 bases in the middle. Germline loops: CDR1 SNHLY, CDR2 FYNNEI. This CDR3 has 16 residues. The CDR3 DNA reads TGTGCCAGCAGTGAGACTTTACTACAGGGTGGCGAGACCCAGTACTTC. It specifies CASSETLLQGGETQYF.

The sample holds one count of this clone. The rearrangement links TRBV20-1 to TRBJ2-7; the D gene is possibly TRBD1 (5 bases). This CDR3 comprises 10 residues. Trimming removed 5 bases at V and 6 bases at J, with 8 bases between. Germline CDR1 is DFQATT and CDR2 is SNEGSKA (reference sequence). The CDR3 is CSAGRVEQYF. The CDR3 nucleotides are TGCAGTGCTGGCAGGGTCGAGCAGTACTTC.

The rearrangement joins TRBV4-1 to TRBJ1-2; D may be TRBD1 (5 bases). CDR3 size: 14 residues. The V end lost 1 base, the J end lost 5 bases, and 11 bases lay between the germline ends. Germline values: CDR1 MGHRA, CDR2 YSYEKL. CDR3 protein: CASSQAAGRYGYTF. DNA of the CDR3: TGCGCCAGCAGCCAAGCGGCAGGGAGGTATGGCTACACCTTC.

V is TRBV11-2 and J is TRBJ2-1; 10 bases map to TRBD2. Germline CDR1 SGHAT, CDR2 FQNNGV. This CDR3 is built from 18 residues. With V trimmed by 5 bases and J by 0 bases, 10 bases remained unmatched. CDR3 DNA: TGTGCCAGCAGCATACACTACAGCGGGGGGGCCTCCTACAATGAGCAGTTCTTC. Translating gives CASSIHYSGGASYNEQFF.

This sequence joins TRBV4-1 and TRBJ1-4; the D gene is possibly TRBD1 (6 bases). Between the trimmed V and J ends, which lost 2 bases and 6 bases, there was a span of 13 bases. The CDR3 runs to 15 residues. CDR1 and CDR2 (germline): MGHRA, YSYEKL. The DNA of the CDR3 is TGCGCCAGCAGCCAAACCCAGGGGATATATGAAAAACTGTTTTTT. Protein: CASSQTQGIYEKLFF.

The chain uses TRBV4-1 and TRBJ2-7, with 8 bases lining up with TRBD2. CDR3 length: 15 amino acids. J lost 4 bases, V lost 4 bases, and 9 bases had no gene match. Looked up from germline, CDR1 is MGHRA and CDR2 is YSYEKL. The CDR3, as DNA: TGCGCCAGCAGCCCACAGGGTGGACTAGCTTACGAGCAGTACTTC. Amino acids: CASSPQGGLAYEQYF.

The chain employs TRBV5-6 and TRBJ2-3, with a tentative D call TRBD1 (5 bases). The V end lost 5 bases, the J end lost 2 bases, and 21 bases lay between the germline ends. Germline V lookup: CDR1 SGHDT, CDR2 YYEEEE. The CDR3 contains 17 residues. This CDR3 is CASSPKLGHSYTDTQYF. The CDR3, as DNA: TGTGCCAGCAGTCCGAAACTCGGACACTCATACACAGATACGCAGTATTTT.

This clone was detected once. The chain carries TRBV19 and TRBJ2-1; D call uncertain. V lost 6 bases and J 4 bases, leaving 10 bases between the germline ends. CDR3 length equals 13 residues. Germline CDR1 LNHDA, CDR2 SQIVND (reference sequence). CDR3 protein: CASSPIYYNEQFF. The DNA for the CDR3 is TGTGCCAGTAGCCCGATCTATTACAATGAGCAGTTCTTC.

The chain employs TRBV13 and TRBJ2-3, with D unclear. The germline V gene has CDR1 PRHDT and CDR2 FYEKMQ (reference sequence). CDR3 length equals 12 residues. V was pared by 5 bases and J by 6 bases, with 9 bases between. The CDR3 nucleotides are TGTGCCAGCAGCATATCTCGCGATACGCAGTATTTT. This gives the protein CASSISRDTQYF.

This clone was seen a handful of times. The chain uses TRBV4-1 and TRBJ1-6, with D maybe TRBD1 (5 bases). V was cut by 4 bases and J by 10 bases, with 8 bases left in between. The CDR3 totals 12 residues. From germline, CDR1 is MGHRA and CDR2 YSYEKL. The CDR3 nucleotides are TGCGCCAGCAGCCCCGGGGGGTCACCCCTCCACTTT. It is translated as CASSPGGSPLHF.

This chain joins TRBV14 and TRBJ2-1; unclear D gene. Trimming took 4 bases from V and 7 from J, leaving 8 bases between them. CDR3 size: 12 residues. Germline assignment: CDR1 SGHDN and CDR2 FVKESK. The CDR3 DNA is TGTGCCAGCAGCCTGATCCTTAATGAGCAGTTCTTC. This gives the protein CASSLILNEQFF.

This clone was seen only once. This rearrangement joins TRBV5-1 to TRBJ1-1; D remains ambiguous. The CDR3 has 12 amino acids. Deletions cut 5 bases from V and 8 bases from J, with 13 bases between. The V gene's germline CDR1 is SGHRS and CDR2 YFSETQ. Here the CDR3 DNA reads TGCGCCAGCAGACTTAAACCCCTGGAAGCTTTCTTT. Protein: CASRLKPLEAFF.

The chain employs TRBV27 and TRBJ1-2; D might be TRBD1 (5 bases). V gave up 4 bases and J gave up 6 bases, with 18 bases separating them. Germline V gene lookup returns CDR1 MNHEY and CDR2 SMNVEV (reference sequence). The CDR3 is 15 amino acids. CDR3 in amino acids: CASSWGPGAVNGYTF. CDR3 bases: TGTGCCAGCAGTTGGGGACCCGGGGCTGTTAATGGCTACACCTTC.

The chain joins TRBV10-3 to TRBJ2-2, with TRBD2 matching 13 bases. Trimming at V came to 4 bases and at J to 0 bases, leaving 2 bases not matched to a gene. CDR1 ENHRY and CDR2 SYGVKD come from the germline V gene. CDR3 length equals 17 residues. The CDR3 spells CAISGLAGGSNTGELFF. CDR3 in DNA: TGTGCCATCAGTGGACTAGCGGGGGGCTCGAACACCGGGGAGCTGTTTTTT.

The chain recombines TRBV11-2 with TRBJ2-5; TRBD2 matches 7 bases. The germline V gene encodes CDR1 SGHAT and CDR2 FQNNGV. The CDR3 contains 15 residues. The J segment lost 2 bases and the V segment lost 4 bases, leaving 7 bases of the junction unmatched. CDR3 nucleotides: TGTGCCAGCAGCTCACTCCTAGCGGTGCAAGAGACCCAGTACTTC. Amino acids: CASSSLLAVQETQYF.

The V call is TRBV11-2, the J call TRBJ1-1; no clear D. The CDR3 spans 13 residues. V gave up 7 bases and J gave up 2 bases, with 11 bases separating them. CDR1 and CDR2 from the germline V gene are SGHAT and FQNNGV. CDR3: CASTLYANTEAFF. CDR3 nucleotide sequence: TGTGCCAGCACCCTTTATGCAAACACTGAAGCTTTCTTT. Supplemented by reference TRBV11-2 and TRBJ1-1, the full variable domain reads EAGVAQSPRYKIIEKRQSVAFWCNPISGHATLYWYQQILGQGPKLLIQFQNNGVVDDSQLPKDRFSAERLKGVDSTLKIQPAKLEDSAVYLCASTLYANTEAFFGQGTRLTVV.

The V and J genes are TRBV19 and TRBJ2-5; 7 bases fit TRBD2. The CDR3 runs to 14 residues. V lost 5 bases, J lost 4 bases, and 7 bases stayed unmatched. Germline lookup yields CDR1 LNHDA and CDR2 SQIVND (reference sequence). The CDR3 coding sequence is TGTGCCAGTAGTGCACCGGGGGGATCAGAGACCCAGTACTTC. This encodes CASSAPGGSETQYF.

V usage is TRBV9 and J usage is TRBJ1-1; D ambiguous. The CDR3 has 13 amino acids. Germline V lookup: CDR1 SGDLS, CDR2 YYNGEE. V was clipped by 5 bases and J by 7 bases, with 15 bases between them. The CDR3 bases are TGTGCCAGCAGTGTCCGAGGGTTTTATGAAGCTTTCTTT. This sequence encodes CASSVRGFYEAFF.